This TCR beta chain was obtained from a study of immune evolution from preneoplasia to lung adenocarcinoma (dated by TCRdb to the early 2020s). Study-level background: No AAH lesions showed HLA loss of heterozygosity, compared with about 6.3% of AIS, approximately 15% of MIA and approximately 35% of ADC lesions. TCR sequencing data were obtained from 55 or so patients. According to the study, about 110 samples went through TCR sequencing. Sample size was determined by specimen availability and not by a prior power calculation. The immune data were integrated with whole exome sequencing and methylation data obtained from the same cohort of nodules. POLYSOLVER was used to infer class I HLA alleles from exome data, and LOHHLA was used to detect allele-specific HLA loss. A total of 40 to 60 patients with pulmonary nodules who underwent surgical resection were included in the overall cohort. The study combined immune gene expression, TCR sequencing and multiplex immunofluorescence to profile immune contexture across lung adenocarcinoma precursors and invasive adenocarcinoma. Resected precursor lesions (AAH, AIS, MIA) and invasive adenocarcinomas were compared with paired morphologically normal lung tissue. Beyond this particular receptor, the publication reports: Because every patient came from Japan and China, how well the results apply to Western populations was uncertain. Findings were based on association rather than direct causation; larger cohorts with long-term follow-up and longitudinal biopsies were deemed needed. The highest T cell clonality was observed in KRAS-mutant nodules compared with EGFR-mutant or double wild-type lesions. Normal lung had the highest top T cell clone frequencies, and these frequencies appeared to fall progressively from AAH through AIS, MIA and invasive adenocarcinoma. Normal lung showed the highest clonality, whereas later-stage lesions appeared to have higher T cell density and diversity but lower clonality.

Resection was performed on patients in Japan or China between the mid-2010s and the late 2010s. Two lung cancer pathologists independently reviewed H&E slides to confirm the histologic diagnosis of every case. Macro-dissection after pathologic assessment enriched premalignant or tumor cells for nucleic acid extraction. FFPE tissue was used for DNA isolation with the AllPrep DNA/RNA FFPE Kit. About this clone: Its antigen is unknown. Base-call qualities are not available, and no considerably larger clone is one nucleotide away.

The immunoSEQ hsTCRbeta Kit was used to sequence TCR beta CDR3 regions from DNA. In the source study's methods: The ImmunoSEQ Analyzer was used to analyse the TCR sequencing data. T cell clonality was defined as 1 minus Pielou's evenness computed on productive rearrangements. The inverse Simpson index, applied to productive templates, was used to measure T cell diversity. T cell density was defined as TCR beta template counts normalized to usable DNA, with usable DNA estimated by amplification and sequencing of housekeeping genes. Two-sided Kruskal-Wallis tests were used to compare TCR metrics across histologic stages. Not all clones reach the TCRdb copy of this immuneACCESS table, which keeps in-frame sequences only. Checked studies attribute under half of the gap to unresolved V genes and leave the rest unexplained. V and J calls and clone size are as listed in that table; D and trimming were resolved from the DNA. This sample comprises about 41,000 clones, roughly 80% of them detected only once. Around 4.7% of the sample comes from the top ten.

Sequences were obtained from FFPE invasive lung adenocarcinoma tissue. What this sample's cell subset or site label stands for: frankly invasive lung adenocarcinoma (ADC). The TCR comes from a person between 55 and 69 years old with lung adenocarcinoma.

The encoded CDR3 is CASSVSLDRTYEQYF. The DNA sequence reads TGTGCCAGCAGCGTTTCCCTGGACCGGACCTACGAGCAGTACTTC. This chain joins TRBV9 to TRBJ2-7, with the identity of the D gene unclear. Trimming removed 2 bases from V and 2 bases from J, leaving 14 bases between the germline ends. The germline V gene provides CDR1 SGDLS and CDR2 YYNGEE. The CDR3, from cysteine to phenylalanine, totals 15 residues. Only the CDR3 part of the read is kept: 45 bases, read in frame from the first base. The variable domain in full, with residues beyond the CDR3 obtained from the reference TRBV9 and TRBJ2-7 genes, is DSGVTQTPKHLITATGQRVTLRCSPRSGDLSVYWYQQSLDQGLQFLIQYYNGEERAKGNILERFSAQQFPDLHSELNLSSLELGDSALYFCASSVSLDRTYEQYFGPGTRLTVT.